This T cell receptor beta chain was found in a study of cytomegalovirus exposure and HLA in healthy donors. At the level of the study: There were 350 to 400 genotyped donors. Of these, about 81% fell in the genetic ancestry cluster associated with self-reported Caucasian donors. Study results and limitations: More clonal expansion characterized HLA-associated TCR beta chains than equally common others in a later analysis. Later analysis identified a missense DCLRE1C variant that was linked to TCR beta V- and J-gene trimming.

For this clone: Its specificity is unknown.

PCR was performed using 60 Vbeta and 13 Jbeta primers. This table comes from immunoSEQ multiplex PCR, and its TCRdb copy is limited to in-frame clones, with some not included. The data show 85,000 to 120,000 clones, 65% to 85% seen once. Germline V gives CDR1 MGHDK, CDR2 SYGVNS. There are 13 residues in the CDR3. V lost 0 bases to trimming and J lost 4 bases, with 6 bases between them. This TCR came from a male donor in good health and CMV-seropositive. Sequencing was done on a sample of PBMCs. This chain connects TRBV25-1 to TRBJ2-5; D uncertain. CDR3 region: CASSEYSRETQYF. The CDR3 coding sequence is TGTGCCAGCAGTGAATACTCCAGAGAGACCCAGTACTTC. The whole variable domain, filled in from reference TRBV25-1 and TRBJ2-5, reads EADIYQTPRYLVIGTGKKITLECSQTMGHDKMYWYQQDPGMELHLIHYSYGVNSTEKGDLSSESTVSRIRTEHFPLTLESARPSHTSQYLCASSEYSRETQYFGPGTRLLVL.